The 12 T cell receptor beta chains below come from one sample, sequenced in a study of breast tumors, draining lymph nodes, adjacent tissues. In TCRdb, the multiplex PCR reads were re-called with MiXCR into one record per CDR3 protein. Here the sample spans 200,000 to 250,000 distinct CDR3 sequences, nearly 35% being singletons. Breast cancer patients provided tissue from their axillary draining lymph nodes. Sequenced: axillary lymph node tissue. Receptors originate from a female donor with breast cancer. Some clones in this sample may be carry-over from other donors' samples.

This clonotype was seen repeatedly, ten times or more. This chain connects TRBV18 to TRBJ2-5, with a weak D call TRBD1 (5 bases). Trimming took off 6 bases at V and 3 bases at J, with 14 bases between the two ends. This CDR3 region has 14 residues. Germline lookup yields CDR1 KGHSH and CDR2 LQKENI. DNA for the CDR3: TGTGCCAGCTCGGCAGGGAACCCAAAAGAGACCCAGTACTTC. Translation: CASSAGNPKETQYF.

This clonotype has a handful of counts. A much larger clone sits a single nucleotide away, making a read error possible. The genes are TRBV20-1 and TRBJ1-2; D unresolved. The germline V gene has CDR1 DFQATT and CDR2 SNEGSKA (reference sequence). Trimming cost V 1 base and J 3 bases, with 9 bases left between them. CDR3 length: 13 residues. The DNA for the CDR3 is TGCAGTGCTAGAGGAAGCTTGGACTATGGCTACACCTTC. This codes for CSARGSLDYGYTF.

This clonotype was observed at least ten times. J is TRBJ2-2 and V is TRBV4-1; weak D call: TRBD2 (5 bases). This CDR3 is 16 amino acids long. Germline CDR1 MGHRA, CDR2 YSYEKL. The germline V and J ends were trimmed by 1 base and 3 bases, with 12 bases remaining between them. The CDR3 region has the DNA TGCGCCAGCAGCCAAGGCGAGGGCCGGGACACCGGGGAGCTGTTTTTT. Its translation: CASSQGEGRDTGELFF.

The chain couples TRBV28 to TRBJ2-3; 10 positions agree with TRBD2. This CDR3 region has 15 residues. With V trimmed by 6 bases and J by 0 bases, 3 bases remained unmatched. CDR1 and CDR2 (germline): MDHEN, SYDVKM. CDR3 bases: TGTGCCAGCAGGCCACTAGCGGGGAGCACAGATACGCAGTATTTT. Translation: CASRPLAGSTDTQYF.

This clonotype was found a few times. Just one base apart from a much larger clone, this may be a read error. This rearrangement joins TRBV7-7 to TRBJ2-3; TRBD2 aligns across 13 bases. The V gene's germline CDR1 is SSHAT and CDR2 FNYEAQ (reference sequence). The CDR3 totals 17 residues. The CDR3 nucleotides read TGTGCTAGCAGCGAAGGACTAGCGGGAGCTACCACAGATCCGCAGTATTTT. Translating gives CASSEGLAGATTDPQYF.

This clonotype occurred once. The junction differs from germline at one of its ends, possibly a read error. The chain joins TRBV2 to TRBJ2-5, with TRBD2 matching 9 bases. Germline V gene lookup returns CDR1 SNHLY and CDR2 FYNNEI. The CDR3 runs to 16 residues. The CDR3 DNA is TGTGCCAGCAGTGAAAGGGCTAGCGGGATTCTGACTCTCCTCTTCTTC. Translating it yields CASSERASGILTLLFF.

On this clonotype itself: A much larger clone sits a single nucleotide away, making a read error possible. The V and J genes are TRBV12-5 and TRBJ1-5, with D possibly matching TRBD1 (5 bases). This CDR3 region has 14 residues. V lost 7 bases to trimming and J lost 0 bases, with 10 bases between them. Germline values: CDR1 LGHNT, CDR2 FRNRAP. The CDR3 DNA reads as TGTGCTAGTGCACTCGACAGTAGCAATCAGCCCCAGCATTTT. Translating it yields CASALDSSNQPQHF.

This clonotype was observed a single time. This could be a read error, since a much larger clone is one nucleotide away. V is TRBV20-1 and J is TRBJ2-7, with no clear D. Germline loops: CDR1 DFQATT, CDR2 SNEGSKA (reference sequence). CDR3 length: 11 residues. The CDR3 spells CSARVAYEQSF. The CDR3 DNA reads as TGCAGTGCTAGGGTAGCCTACGAGCAGTCCTTC.

There are many counts of this clonotype. This rearrangement joins TRBV7-3 to TRBJ2-1, with D unresolved. Trimming left V 4 bases short and J 8 bases short, with 18 bases between. Germline lookup yields CDR1 SGHTA and CDR2 FQGTGA. The length of the CDR3 is 15 residues. The CDR3 DNA sequence: TGTGCCAGCAGCTCTAAGAGGACCGCGCGCGATGAGCAGTTCTTC. This encodes CASSSKRTARDEQFF.

This clonotype has at least ten counts. The V gene is TRBV6-5, the J gene TRBJ1-2, with D tentatively TRBD1 (5 bases). V lost 6 bases to trimming and J lost 7 bases, with 18 bases between them. Germline V gives CDR1 MNHEY, CDR2 SVGAGI. The length of the CDR3 is 14 residues. In DNA, the CDR3 is TGTGCCAGCAGGCCACTGGGGCAGGGACGTGGCTACACCTTC. The encoded protein is CASRPLGQGRGYTF.

This clonotype was seen a few times. The V call is TRBV24-1, the J call TRBJ2-4, with D possibly being TRBD1 (6 bases). Germline CDR1 is KGHDR and CDR2 is SFDVKD. Trimming pared 4 bases from V and 5 bases from J, leaving 11 bases between. This CDR3 contains 14 residues. This CDR3 is CATSDPGEQNIQYF. The CDR3 nucleotides read TGTGCCACCAGTGACCCAGGGGAGCAAAACATTCAGTACTTC.

There are many counts of this clonotype. This sequence joins TRBV4-3 and TRBJ2-5; 7 nucleotides align to TRBD2. This CDR3 is built from 15 residues. The germline V gene encodes CDR1 LGHNA and CDR2 YSLEER. The trim removed 4 bases at V and 1 base at J, leaving 6 bases unmatched. The CDR3 reads CASSPSSGGQETQYF. The DNA for the CDR3 is TGCGCCAGCAGCCCCAGTTCGGGGGGCCAAGAGACCCAGTACTTC.